This TCR beta chain was found in a study of cytomegalovirus exposure and HLA in healthy donors. Points from the study as a whole: TCR beta V- and J-gene trimming, according to a later analysis, was linked to a missense DCLRE1C variant. Fewer N-insertions than the 666-donor mean were reportedly shown by an Asian-associated ancestry cluster in a later analysis.

A word on this clone: Its target is unknown.

The CDR3 runs 17 residues. Per germline, CDR1 SNHLY and CDR2 FYNNEI. V lost 6 bases to trimming and J lost 0 bases; unmatched junction nucleotides: 13. This PCR relied on a set of 60 Vbeta primers and 13 Jbeta primers. TCRdb's copy holds only in-frame clones and misses some; the assay was immunoSEQ multiplex PCR. The sample contains approximately 110,000 clones, roughly three quarters of which appear only once. Sampled while nominally healthy, donors likely had unrecorded immune exposures. The J gene is TRBJ1-2, the V gene TRBV2; 7 positions match TRBD1. The material sequenced was PBMCs. The receptor was derived from a woman aged 50 to 60 in good health and CMV-seropositive. CDR3 residues: CASRSGQEKFANYGYTF. The CDR3 bases are TGTGCCAGCAGGTCCGGACAGGAAAAGTTCGCTAACTATGGCTACACCTTC.